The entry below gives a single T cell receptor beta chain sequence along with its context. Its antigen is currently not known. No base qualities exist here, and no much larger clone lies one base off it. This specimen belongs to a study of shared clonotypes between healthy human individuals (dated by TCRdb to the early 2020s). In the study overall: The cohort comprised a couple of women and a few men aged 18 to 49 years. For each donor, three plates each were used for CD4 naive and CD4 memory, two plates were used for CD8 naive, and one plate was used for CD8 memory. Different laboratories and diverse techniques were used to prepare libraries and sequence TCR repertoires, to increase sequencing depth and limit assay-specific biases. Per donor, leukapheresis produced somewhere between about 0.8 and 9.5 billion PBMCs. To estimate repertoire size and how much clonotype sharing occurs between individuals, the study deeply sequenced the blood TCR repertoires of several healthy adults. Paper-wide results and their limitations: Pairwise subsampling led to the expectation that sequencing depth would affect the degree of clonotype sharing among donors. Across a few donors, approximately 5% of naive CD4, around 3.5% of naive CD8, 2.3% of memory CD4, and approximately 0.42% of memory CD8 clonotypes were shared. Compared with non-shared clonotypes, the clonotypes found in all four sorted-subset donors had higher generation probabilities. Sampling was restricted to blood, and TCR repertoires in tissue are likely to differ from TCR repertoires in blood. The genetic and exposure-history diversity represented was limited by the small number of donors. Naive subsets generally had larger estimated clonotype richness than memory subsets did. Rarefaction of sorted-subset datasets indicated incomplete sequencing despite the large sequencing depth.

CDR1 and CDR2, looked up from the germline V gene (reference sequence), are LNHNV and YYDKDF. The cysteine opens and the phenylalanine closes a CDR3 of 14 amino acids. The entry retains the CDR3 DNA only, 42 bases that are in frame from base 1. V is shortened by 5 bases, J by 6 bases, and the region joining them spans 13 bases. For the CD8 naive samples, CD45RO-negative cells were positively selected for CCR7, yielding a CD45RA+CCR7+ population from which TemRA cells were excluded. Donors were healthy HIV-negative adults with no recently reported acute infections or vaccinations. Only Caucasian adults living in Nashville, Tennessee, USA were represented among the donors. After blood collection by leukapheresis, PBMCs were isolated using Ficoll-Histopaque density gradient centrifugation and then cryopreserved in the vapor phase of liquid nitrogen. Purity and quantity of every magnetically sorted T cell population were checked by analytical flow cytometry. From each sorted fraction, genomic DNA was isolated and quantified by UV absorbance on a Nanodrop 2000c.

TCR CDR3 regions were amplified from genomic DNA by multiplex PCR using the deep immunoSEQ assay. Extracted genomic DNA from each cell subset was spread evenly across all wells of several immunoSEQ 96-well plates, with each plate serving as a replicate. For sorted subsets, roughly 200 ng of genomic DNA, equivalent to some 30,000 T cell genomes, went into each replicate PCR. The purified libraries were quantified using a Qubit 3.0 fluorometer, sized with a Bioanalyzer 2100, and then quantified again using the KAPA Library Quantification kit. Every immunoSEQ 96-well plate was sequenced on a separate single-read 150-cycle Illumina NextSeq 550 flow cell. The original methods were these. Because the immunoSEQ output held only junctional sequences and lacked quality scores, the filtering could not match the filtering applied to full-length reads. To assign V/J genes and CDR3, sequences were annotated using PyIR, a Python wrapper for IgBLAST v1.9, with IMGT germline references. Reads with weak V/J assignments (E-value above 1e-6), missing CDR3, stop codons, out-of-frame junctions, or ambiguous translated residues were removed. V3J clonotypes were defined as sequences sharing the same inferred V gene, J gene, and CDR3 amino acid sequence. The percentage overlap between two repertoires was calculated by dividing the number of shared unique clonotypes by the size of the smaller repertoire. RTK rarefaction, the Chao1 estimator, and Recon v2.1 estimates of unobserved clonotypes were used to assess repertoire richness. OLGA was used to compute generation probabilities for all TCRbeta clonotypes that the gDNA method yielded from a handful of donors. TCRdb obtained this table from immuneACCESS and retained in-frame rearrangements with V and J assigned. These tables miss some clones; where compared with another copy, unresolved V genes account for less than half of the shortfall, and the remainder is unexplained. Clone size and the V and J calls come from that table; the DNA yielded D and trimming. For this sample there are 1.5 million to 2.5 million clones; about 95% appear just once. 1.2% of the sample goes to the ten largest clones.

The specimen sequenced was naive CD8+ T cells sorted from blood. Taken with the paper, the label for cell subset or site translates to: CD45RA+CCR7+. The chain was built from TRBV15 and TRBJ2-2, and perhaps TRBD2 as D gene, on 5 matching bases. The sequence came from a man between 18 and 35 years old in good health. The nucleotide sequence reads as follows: TGTGCCACCAGCTTAAGACTATCCCCCGGGGAGCTGTTTTTT. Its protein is CATSLRLSPGELFF.